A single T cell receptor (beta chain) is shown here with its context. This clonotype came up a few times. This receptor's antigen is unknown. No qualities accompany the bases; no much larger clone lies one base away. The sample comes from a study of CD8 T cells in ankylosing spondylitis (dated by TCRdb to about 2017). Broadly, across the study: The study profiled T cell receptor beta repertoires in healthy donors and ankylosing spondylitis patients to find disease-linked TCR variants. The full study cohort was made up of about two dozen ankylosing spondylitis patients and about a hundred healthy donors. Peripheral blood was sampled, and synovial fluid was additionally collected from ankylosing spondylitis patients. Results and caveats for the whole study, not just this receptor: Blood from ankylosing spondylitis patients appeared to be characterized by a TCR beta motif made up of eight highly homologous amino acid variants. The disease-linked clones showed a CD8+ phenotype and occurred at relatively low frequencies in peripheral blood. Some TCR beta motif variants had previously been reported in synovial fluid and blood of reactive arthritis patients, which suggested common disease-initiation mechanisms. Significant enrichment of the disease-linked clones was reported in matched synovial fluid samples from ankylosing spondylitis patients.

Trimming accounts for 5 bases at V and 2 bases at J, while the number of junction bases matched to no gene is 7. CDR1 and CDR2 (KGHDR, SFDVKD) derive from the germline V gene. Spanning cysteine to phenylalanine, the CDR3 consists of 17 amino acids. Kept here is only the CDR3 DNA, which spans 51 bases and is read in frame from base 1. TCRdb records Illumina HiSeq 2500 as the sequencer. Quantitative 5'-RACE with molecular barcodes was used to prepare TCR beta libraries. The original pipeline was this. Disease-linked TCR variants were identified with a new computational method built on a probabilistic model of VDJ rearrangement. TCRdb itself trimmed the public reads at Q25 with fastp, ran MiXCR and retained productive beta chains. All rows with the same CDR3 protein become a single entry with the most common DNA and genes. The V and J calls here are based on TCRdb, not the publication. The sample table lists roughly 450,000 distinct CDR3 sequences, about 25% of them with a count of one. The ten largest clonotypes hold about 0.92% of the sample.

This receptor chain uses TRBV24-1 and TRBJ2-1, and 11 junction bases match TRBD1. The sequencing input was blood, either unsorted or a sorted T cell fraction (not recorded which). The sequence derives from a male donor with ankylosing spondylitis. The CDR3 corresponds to CATSAGRGQGAYNEQFF. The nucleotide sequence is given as TGTGCCACCAGTGCTGGACGGGGACAGGGGGCCTACAATGAGCAGTTCTTC.